A selection of T cell receptor beta chains follows, all from one sample in a study of cytomegalovirus exposure and HLA in healthy donors. The protocol was immunoSEQ multiplex PCR, while the TCRdb copy is restricted to in-frame clones and leaves out a portion. The sample shows about 130,000 clones, approximately 82% of them seen only once. Sequencing was carried out using PBMCs. Every receptor here comes from a man under 40 in good health and CMV-seropositive. CDR3s include the opening cysteine and the closing phenylalanine or tryptophan. Fields, in order: clone size, D gene, V gene, J gene, CDR3 protein, CDR3 DNA. The D gene is left open where the match is weak. Rows may omit the clone size; those that give it use once, few, many or a size class.

abundance: once; d_gene: -; v_gene: TRBV19; j_gene: TRBJ1-5; CDR3aa: CASSRTLEQPQHF; CDR3nt: TGTGCCAGTAGTCGGACTCTTGAGCAGCCCCAGCATTTT
abundance: -; d_gene: -; v_gene: TRBV4-3; j_gene: TRBJ1-4; CDR3aa: CASSDPLAVEGSEKLFF; CDR3nt: TGCGCCAGCAGCGACCCCTTGGCCGTGGAGGGGAGCGAAAAACTGTTTTTT
abundance: once; d_gene: TRBD2; v_gene: TRBV4-3; j_gene: TRBJ2-1; CDR3aa: CASSQAGLAVTSSYNEQFF; CDR3nt: TGCGCCAGCAGCCAAGCGGGACTAGCGGTGACGAGCTCCTACAATGAGCAGTTCTTC
abundance: -; d_gene: TRBD2; v_gene: TRBV10-3; j_gene: TRBJ2-4; CDR3aa: CAISEGEGKNIQYF; CDR3nt: TGTGCCATCAGTGAGGGGGAGGGTAAAAACATTCAGTACTTC
abundance: -; d_gene: -; v_gene: TRBV29-1; j_gene: TRBJ1-1; CDR3aa: CSAKTAGSTEAFF; CDR3nt: TGCAGCGCTAAGACAGCCGGGAGCACTGAAGCTTTCTTT
abundance: -; d_gene: TRBD1; v_gene: TRBV14; j_gene: TRBJ1-6; CDR3aa: CASSQTGNSPLHF; CDR3nt: TGTGCCAGCAGCCAGACAGGGAATTCACCCCTCCACTTT
abundance: -; d_gene: TRBD1; v_gene: TRBV19; j_gene: TRBJ1-1; CDR3aa: CASSIGTATEAFF; CDR3nt: TGTGCCAGTAGCATCGGGACAGCCACTGAAGCTTTCTTT
abundance: -; d_gene: TRBD1; v_gene: TRBV29-1; j_gene: TRBJ1-4; CDR3aa: CSVGGGQTNEKLFF; CDR3nt: TGCAGCGTAGGTGGGGGACAGACTAATGAAAAACTGTTTTTT
abundance: once; d_gene: -; v_gene: TRBV7-8; j_gene: TRBJ2-7; CDR3aa: CASSQRDSISYEQYF; CDR3nt: TGTGCCAGCAGCCAGAGAGACTCTATCTCCTACGAGCAGTACTTC
abundance: -; d_gene: -; v_gene: TRBV18; j_gene: TRBJ2-7; CDR3aa: CASSSDSYEQYF; CDR3nt: TGTGCCAGCTCATCAGACAGCTACGAGCAGTACTTC
abundance: -; d_gene: -; v_gene: TRBV14; j_gene: TRBJ1-1; CDR3aa: CASSQDRGTEAFF; CDR3nt: TGTGCCAGCAGCCAAGACCGGGGAACTGAAGCTTTCTTT
abundance: few; d_gene: TRBD1; v_gene: TRBV6-5; j_gene: TRBJ2-7; CDR3aa: CASRGTGLYEQYF; CDR3nt: TGTGCCAGCAGGGGGACAGGGCTCTACGAGCAGTACTTC
abundance: -; d_gene: -; v_gene: TRBV18; j_gene: TRBJ1-5; CDR3aa: CASSPGEEPQHF; CDR3nt: TGTGCCAGCTCACCAGGGGAGGAGCCCCAGCATTTT
abundance: -; d_gene: TRBD1; v_gene: TRBV9; j_gene: TRBJ1-1; CDR3aa: CASSGGGQGAPEAFF; CDR3nt: TGTGCCAGCAGCGGGGGGGGACAGGGGGCCCCTGAAGCTTTCTTT
abundance: -; d_gene: -; v_gene: TRBV18; j_gene: TRBJ2-5; CDR3aa: CASSPDSGQETQYF; CDR3nt: TGTGCCAGCTCACCAGATAGCGGCCAAGAGACCCAGTACTTC
abundance: -; d_gene: TRBD1; v_gene: TRBV5-6; j_gene: TRBJ2-4; CDR3aa: CASSFPGGEYIQYF; CDR3nt: TGTGCCAGCAGCTTCCCAGGGGGCGAGTACATTCAGTACTTC
abundance: -; d_gene: TRBD1; v_gene: TRBV29-1; j_gene: TRBJ2-1; CDR3aa: CSVDRGRMAKGEQFF; CDR3nt: TGCAGCGTGGACAGGGGGCGGATGGCCAAGGGTGAGCAGTTCTTC
abundance: -; d_gene: -; v_gene: TRBV5-1; j_gene: TRBJ2-1; CDR3aa: CASSLGIAYNEQFF; CDR3nt: TGCGCCAGCAGCTTGGGGATAGCATACAATGAGCAGTTCTTC
abundance: once; d_gene: -; v_gene: TRBV7-9; j_gene: TRBJ1-1; CDR3aa: CASSPGTATEAFF; CDR3nt: TGTGCCAGCAGCCCAGGGACTGCGACTGAAGCTTTCTTT
abundance: -; d_gene: -; v_gene: TRBV18; j_gene: TRBJ1-2; CDR3aa: CASSSTGENYGYTF; CDR3nt: TGTGCCAGCTCCTCCACGGGGGAAAACTATGGCTACACCTTC
abundance: -; d_gene: TRBD2; v_gene: TRBV4-1; j_gene: TRBJ2-5; CDR3aa: CASSQAGTSNTQYF; CDR3nt: TGCGCCAGCAGCCAAGCCGGGACTAGCAACACCCAGTACTTC
abundance: -; d_gene: TRBD1; v_gene: TRBV6-6; j_gene: TRBJ1-4; CDR3aa: CASRTGGNSEKLFF; CDR3nt: TGTGCCAGCAGGACAGGGGGGAATAGCGAAAAACTGTTTTTT
abundance: few; d_gene: -; v_gene: TRBV19; j_gene: TRBJ1-5; CDR3aa: CASSGDGDQPQHF; CDR3nt: TGTGCCAGTAGTGGAGACGGGGATCAGCCCCAGCATTTT
abundance: -; d_gene: TRBD2; v_gene: TRBV5-1; j_gene: TRBJ2-1; CDR3aa: CASSMSGNYNEQFF; CDR3nt: TGCGCCAGCAGCATGAGCGGGAATTACAATGAGCAGTTCTTC
abundance: medium-sized; d_gene: TRBD1; v_gene: TRBV12-5; j_gene: TRBJ2-1; CDR3aa: CASGLTGQGRHRQFF; CDR3nt: TGTGCTAGTGGTTTGACGGGACAGGGAAGACACCGGCAGTTCTTC
abundance: -; d_gene: TRBD1; v_gene: TRBV5-1; j_gene: TRBJ1-1; CDR3aa: CASSVGQGNTEAFF; CDR3nt: TGCGCCAGCAGCGTGGGACAGGGGAACACTGAAGCTTTCTTT
abundance: -; d_gene: -; v_gene: TRBV7-9; j_gene: TRBJ1-1; CDR3aa: CASRPSGGLAEAFF; CDR3nt: TGTGCCAGCAGGCCTTCGGGGGGACTTGCTGAAGCTTTCTTT
abundance: -; d_gene: -; v_gene: TRBV7-6; j_gene: TRBJ2-7; CDR3aa: CASSLPGPGAYEQYF; CDR3nt: TGTGCCAGCAGCCTGCCGGGACCGGGAGCGTACGAGCAGTACTTC
abundance: -; d_gene: TRBD1; v_gene: TRBV7-9; j_gene: TRBJ2-1; CDR3aa: CASSMGQSSSYNEQFF; CDR3nt: TGTGCCAGCAGCATGGGACAGTCCAGCTCCTACAATGAGCAGTTCTTC
abundance: once; d_gene: TRBD2; v_gene: TRBV5-1; j_gene: TRBJ2-1; CDR3aa: CASSRGAGGPNNEQFF; CDR3nt: TGCGCCAGCAGCCGGGGCGCGGGAGGGCCGAACAATGAGCAGTTCTTC
abundance: -; d_gene: -; v_gene: TRBV2; j_gene: TRBJ1-1; CDR3aa: CASRKQWNTEAFF; CDR3nt: TGTGCCAGCAGAAAACAATGGAACACTGAAGCTTTCTTT
abundance: -; d_gene: TRBD2; v_gene: TRBV4-1; j_gene: TRBJ2-1; CDR3aa: CASSQERLAAYNEQFF; CDR3nt: TGCGCCAGCAGCCAAGAAAGACTAGCAGCGTACAATGAGCAGTTCTTC
abundance: -; d_gene: TRBD1; v_gene: TRBV6-5; j_gene: TRBJ1-1; CDR3aa: CASSLQGFEAFF; CDR3nt: TGTGCCAGCAGTCTACAGGGGTTTGAAGCTTTCTTT
abundance: -; d_gene: TRBD1; v_gene: TRBV5-1; j_gene: TRBJ2-3; CDR3aa: CASSPGQGGTDTQYF; CDR3nt: TGCGCCAGCAGCCCAGGACAGGGTGGCACAGATACGCAGTATTTT
abundance: many; d_gene: TRBD1; v_gene: TRBV18; j_gene: TRBJ1-1; CDR3aa: CASSQVTGGTEAFF; CDR3nt: TGTGCCAGCTCACAAGTCACAGGGGGCACTGAAGCTTTCTTT
abundance: -; d_gene: -; v_gene: TRBV5-4; j_gene: TRBJ1-2; CDR3aa: CASSLAAGHGYTF; CDR3nt: TGTGCCAGCAGCTTGGCGGCGGGGCATGGCTACACCTTC
abundance: -; d_gene: -; v_gene: TRBV28; j_gene: TRBJ1-1; CDR3aa: CASSLITSLRGRGTEAFF; CDR3nt: TGTGCCAGCAGTTTAATTACGTCATTGCGGGGAAGAGGGACTGAAGCTTTCTTT
abundance: -; d_gene: TRBD2; v_gene: TRBV18; j_gene: TRBJ2-1; CDR3aa: CASSPGGENSYNEQFF; CDR3nt: TGTGCCAGCTCTCCGGGGGGGGAAAACTCCTACAATGAGCAGTTCTTC
abundance: once; d_gene: -; v_gene: TRBV19; j_gene: TRBJ1-3; CDR3aa: CASRSPGHAGNTIYF; CDR3nt: TGTGCCAGCCGATCTCCGGGACATGCTGGAAACACCATATATTTT
abundance: once; d_gene: TRBD2; v_gene: TRBV7-3; j_gene: TRBJ2-1; CDR3aa: CASSLIRGGQNEQFF; CDR3nt: TGTGCCAGCAGCTTAATTCGGGGGGGCCAGAATGAGCAGTTCTTC
abundance: -; d_gene: -; v_gene: TRBV19; j_gene: TRBJ1-5; CDR3aa: CASSMTPGGNQPQHF; CDR3nt: TGTGCCAGTAGTATGACCCCCGGGGGCAATCAGCCCCAGCATTTT
abundance: -; d_gene: -; v_gene: TRBV19; j_gene: TRBJ2-7; CDR3aa: CASSNIDTTYEQYF; CDR3nt: TGTGCCAGTAGTAATATTGACACCACCTACGAGCAGTACTTC
abundance: -; d_gene: TRBD2; v_gene: TRBV7-3; j_gene: TRBJ2-5; CDR3aa: CASSTAGGSETQYF; CDR3nt: TGTGCCAGCAGCACCGCGGGGGGGAGTGAGACCCAGTACTTC
abundance: -; d_gene: TRBD1; v_gene: TRBV5-1; j_gene: TRBJ2-5; CDR3aa: CASSPRQGQETQYF; CDR3nt: TGCGCCAGCAGCCCTCGACAGGGCCAAGAGACCCAGTACTTC
abundance: -; d_gene: -; v_gene: TRBV19; j_gene: TRBJ2-7; CDR3aa: CASSPMGGYEQYF; CDR3nt: TGTGCCAGTAGTCCTATGGGAGGCTACGAGCAGTACTTC
abundance: -; d_gene: TRBD2; v_gene: TRBV5-1; j_gene: TRBJ2-7; CDR3aa: CASSLGSGSYEQYF; CDR3nt: TGCGCCAGCAGCTTAGGTAGCGGGAGCTACGAGCAGTACTTC
abundance: -; d_gene: TRBD1; v_gene: TRBV6-5; j_gene: TRBJ2-7; CDR3aa: CASSYSRTGYEQYF; CDR3nt: TGTGCCAGCAGTTACTCAAGGACAGGTTACGAGCAGTACTTC
abundance: -; d_gene: -; v_gene: TRBV13; j_gene: TRBJ2-4; CDR3aa: CASSFHNGAGGNIQYF; CDR3nt: TGTGCCAGCAGCTTCCACAACGGGGCAGGGGGGAACATTCAGTACTTC
abundance: -; d_gene: -; v_gene: TRBV2; j_gene: TRBJ1-1; CDR3aa: CAIPWAGTEAFF; CDR3nt: TGTGCCATCCCCTGGGCAGGGACTGAAGCTTTCTTT
abundance: -; d_gene: TRBD2; v_gene: TRBV2; j_gene: TRBJ2-2; CDR3aa: CASNRGVNTGELFF; CDR3nt: TGTGCCAGCAATCGGGGGGTAAACACCGGGGAGCTGTTTTTT
abundance: -; d_gene: TRBD2; v_gene: TRBV7-3; j_gene: TRBJ2-3; CDR3aa: CASSATSGKADTQYF; CDR3nt: TGTGCCAGCAGCGCGACTAGCGGGAAGGCAGATACGCAGTATTTT
abundance: -; d_gene: TRBD1; v_gene: TRBV18; j_gene: TRBJ1-2; CDR3aa: CASSPPDRGTDGYTF; CDR3nt: TGTGCCAGCTCACCACCCGACAGGGGAACGGATGGCTACACCTTC
abundance: -; d_gene: TRBD1; v_gene: TRBV29-1; j_gene: TRBJ2-2; CDR3aa: CSVGGTGVTGELFF; CDR3nt: TGCAGCGTTGGGGGGACAGGGGTTACCGGGGAGCTGTTTTTT
abundance: -; d_gene: TRBD1; v_gene: TRBV29-1; j_gene: TRBJ1-1; CDR3aa: CSALRGINTEAFF; CDR3nt: TGCAGCGCCCTCAGGGGGATTAACACTGAAGCTTTCTTT